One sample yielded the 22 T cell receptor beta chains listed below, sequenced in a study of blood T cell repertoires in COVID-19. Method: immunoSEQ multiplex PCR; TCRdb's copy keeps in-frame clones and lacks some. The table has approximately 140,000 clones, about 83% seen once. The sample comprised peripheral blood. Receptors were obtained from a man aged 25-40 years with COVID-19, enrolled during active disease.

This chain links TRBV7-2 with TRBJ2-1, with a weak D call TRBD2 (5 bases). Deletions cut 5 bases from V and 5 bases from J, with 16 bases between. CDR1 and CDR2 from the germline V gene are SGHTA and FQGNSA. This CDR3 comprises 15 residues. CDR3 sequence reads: CASSPTSALDNEQFF. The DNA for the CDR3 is TGTGCCAGCAGCCCAACTAGTGCCCTTGACAATGAGCAGTTCTTC.

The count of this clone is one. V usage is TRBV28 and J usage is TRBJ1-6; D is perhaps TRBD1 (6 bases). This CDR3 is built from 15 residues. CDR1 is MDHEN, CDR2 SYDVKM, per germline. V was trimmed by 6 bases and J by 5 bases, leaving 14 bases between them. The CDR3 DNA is TGTGCCAGCAGCTCGGTCACAGGGAATAATTCACCCCTCCACTTT. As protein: CASSSVTGNNSPLHF.

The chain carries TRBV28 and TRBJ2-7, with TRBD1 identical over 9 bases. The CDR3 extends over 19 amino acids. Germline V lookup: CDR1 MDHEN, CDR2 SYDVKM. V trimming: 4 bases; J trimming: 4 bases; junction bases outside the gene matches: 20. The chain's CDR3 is CASSSSGTGITALYYEQYF. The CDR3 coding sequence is TGTGCCAGCAGTTCGTCCGGGACAGGGATTACGGCGCTCTATTACGAGCAGTACTTC. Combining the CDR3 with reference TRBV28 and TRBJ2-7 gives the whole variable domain DVKVTQSSRYLVKRTGEKVFLECVQDMDHENMFWYRQDPGLGLRLIYFSYDVKMKEKGDIPEGYSVSREKKERFSLILESASTNQTSMYLCASSSSGTGITALYYEQYFGPGTRLTVT.

As DNA, the CDR3 is TGTGCCATCAGTGACCCCGGGACTAGCTCCTACGAGCAGTACTTC. This gives the protein CAISDPGTSSYEQYF. V and J are TRBV10-3 and TRBJ2-7; 8 bases align to TRBD2. The trim removed 3 bases at V and 0 bases at J, leaving 4 bases unmatched. CDR1 is ENHRY and CDR2 is SYGVKD in the germline V gene. The CDR3 runs to 15 residues.

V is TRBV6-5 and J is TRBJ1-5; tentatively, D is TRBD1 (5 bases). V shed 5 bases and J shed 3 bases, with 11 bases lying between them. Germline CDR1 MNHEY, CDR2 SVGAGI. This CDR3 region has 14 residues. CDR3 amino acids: CASSHQGSNQPQHF. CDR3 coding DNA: TGTGCCAGCAGTCATCAGGGTTCCAATCAGCCCCAGCATTTT.

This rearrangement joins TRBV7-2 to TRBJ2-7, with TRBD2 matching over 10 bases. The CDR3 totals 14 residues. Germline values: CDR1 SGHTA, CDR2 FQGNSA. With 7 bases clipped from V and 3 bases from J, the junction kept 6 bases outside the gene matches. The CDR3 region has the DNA TGTGCCAGCACGCCAGCGGGAGGGTTCTACGAGCAGTACTTC. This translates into CASTPAGGFYEQYF.

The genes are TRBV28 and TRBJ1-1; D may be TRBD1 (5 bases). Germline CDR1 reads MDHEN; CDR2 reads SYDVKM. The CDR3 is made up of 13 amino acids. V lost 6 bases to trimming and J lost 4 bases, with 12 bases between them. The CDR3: CASRLRGSTEAFF. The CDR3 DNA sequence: TGTGCCAGCAGATTACGGGGGTCCACTGAAGCTTTCTTT.

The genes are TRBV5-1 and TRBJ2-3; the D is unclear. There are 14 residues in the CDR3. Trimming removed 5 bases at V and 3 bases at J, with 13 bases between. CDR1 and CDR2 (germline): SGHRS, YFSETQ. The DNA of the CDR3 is TGCGCCAGCAGGAGTTTCTCGGAGACAGATACGCAGTATTTT. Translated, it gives CASRSFSETDTQYF.

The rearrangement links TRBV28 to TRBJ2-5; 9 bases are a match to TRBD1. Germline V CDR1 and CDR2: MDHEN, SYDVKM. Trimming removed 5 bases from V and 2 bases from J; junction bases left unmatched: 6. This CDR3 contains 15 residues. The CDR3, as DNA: TGTGCCAGCAGTCCACAGGGGGCCGGGCAAGAGACCCAGTACTTC. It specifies CASSPQGAGQETQYF.

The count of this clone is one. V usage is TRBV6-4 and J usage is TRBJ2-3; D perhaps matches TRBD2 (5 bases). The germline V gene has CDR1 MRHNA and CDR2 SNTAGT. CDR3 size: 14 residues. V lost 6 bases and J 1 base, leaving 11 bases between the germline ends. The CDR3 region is CASRDVGGTDTQYF. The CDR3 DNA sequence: TGTGCCAGCAGGGACGTCGGGGGCACAGATACGCAGTATTTT.

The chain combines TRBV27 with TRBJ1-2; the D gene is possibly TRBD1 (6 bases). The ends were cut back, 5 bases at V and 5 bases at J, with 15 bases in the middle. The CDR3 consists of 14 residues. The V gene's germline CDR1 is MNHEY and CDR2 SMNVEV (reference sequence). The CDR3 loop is CASSPRQESYGYTF. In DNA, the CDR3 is TGTGCCAGCAGTCCTCGACAGGAGAGTTATGGCTACACCTTC.

The DNA of the CDR3 is TGCGCCAGCAGCCCGCCGAGAGGGGCGGGACACAATGAGCAGTTCTTC. Encoded protein: CASSPPRGAGHNEQFF. The genes are TRBV5-1 and TRBJ2-1; possibly TRBD2 for D (6 bases). The CDR3 consists of 16 residues. The ends were cut back, 4 bases at V and 5 bases at J, with 19 bases in the middle. Germline V CDR1 and CDR2: SGHRS, YFSETQ.

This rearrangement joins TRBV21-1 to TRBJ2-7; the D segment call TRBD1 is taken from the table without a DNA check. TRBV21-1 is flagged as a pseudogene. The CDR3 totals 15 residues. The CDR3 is CASINPDSPEDEQYF. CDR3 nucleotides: TGTGCCAGCATCAATCCGGACAGCCCTGAGGACGAGCAGTACTTC.

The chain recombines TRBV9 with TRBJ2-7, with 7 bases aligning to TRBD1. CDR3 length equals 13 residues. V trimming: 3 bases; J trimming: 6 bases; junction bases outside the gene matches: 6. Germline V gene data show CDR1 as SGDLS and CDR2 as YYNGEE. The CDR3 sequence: CASSGGNRGEQYF. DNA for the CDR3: TGTGCCAGCAGCGGGGGGAACAGGGGCGAGCAGTACTTC. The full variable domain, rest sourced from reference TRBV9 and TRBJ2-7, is DSGVTQTPKHLITATGQRVTLRCSPRSGDLSVYWYQQSLDQGLQFLIQYYNGEERAKGNILERFSAQQFPDLHSELNLSSLELGDSALYFCASSGGNRGEQYFGPGTRLTVT.

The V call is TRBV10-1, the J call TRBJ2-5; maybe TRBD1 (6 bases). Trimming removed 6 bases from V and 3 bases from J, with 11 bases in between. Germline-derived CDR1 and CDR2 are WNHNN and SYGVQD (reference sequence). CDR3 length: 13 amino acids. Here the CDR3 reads CASSRTVKETQYF. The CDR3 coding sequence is TGCGCCAGCAGCCGGACAGTAAAAGAGACCCAGTACTTC.

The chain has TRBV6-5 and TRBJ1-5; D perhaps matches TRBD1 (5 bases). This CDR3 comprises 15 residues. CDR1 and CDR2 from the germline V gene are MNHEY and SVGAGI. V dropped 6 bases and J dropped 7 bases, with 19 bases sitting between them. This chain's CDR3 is CASSDNMGGRQPQHF. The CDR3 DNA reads TGTGCCAGCAGCGATAACATGGGGGGGAGGCAGCCCCAGCATTTT.

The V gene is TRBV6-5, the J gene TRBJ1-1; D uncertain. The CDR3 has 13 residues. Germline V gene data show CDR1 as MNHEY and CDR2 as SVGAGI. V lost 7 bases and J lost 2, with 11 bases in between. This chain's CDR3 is CASTRGANTEAFF. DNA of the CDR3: TGTGCCAGCACGAGAGGCGCTAACACTGAAGCTTTCTTT.

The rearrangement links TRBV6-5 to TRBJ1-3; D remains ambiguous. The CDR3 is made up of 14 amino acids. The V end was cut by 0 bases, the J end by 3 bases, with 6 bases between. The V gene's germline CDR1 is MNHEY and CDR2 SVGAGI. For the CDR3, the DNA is TGTGCCAGCAGTTACTCCGGTGATGGAAACACCATATATTTT. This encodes CASSYSGDGNTIYF.

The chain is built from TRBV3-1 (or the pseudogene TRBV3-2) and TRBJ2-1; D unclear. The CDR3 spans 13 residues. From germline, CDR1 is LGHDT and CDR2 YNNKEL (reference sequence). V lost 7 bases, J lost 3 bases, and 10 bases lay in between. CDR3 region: CASNRGGYNEQFF. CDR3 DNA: TGTGCCAGCAACCGAGGTGGCTACAATGAGCAGTTCTTC.

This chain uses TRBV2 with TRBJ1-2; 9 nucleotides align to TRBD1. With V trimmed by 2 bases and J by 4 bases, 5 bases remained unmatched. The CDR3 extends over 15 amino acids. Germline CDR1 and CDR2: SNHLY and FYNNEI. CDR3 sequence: CASSEFRTGAYGYTF. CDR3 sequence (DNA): TGTGCCAGCAGTGAATTCAGGACAGGGGCCTATGGCTACACCTTC.

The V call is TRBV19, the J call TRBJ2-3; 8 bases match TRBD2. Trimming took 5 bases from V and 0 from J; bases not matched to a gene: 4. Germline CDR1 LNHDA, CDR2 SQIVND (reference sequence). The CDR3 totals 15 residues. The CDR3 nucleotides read TGTGCCAGTAGTGTGGCTAGCGGGAGCACAGATACGCAGTATTTT. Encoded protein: CASSVASGSTDTQYF.

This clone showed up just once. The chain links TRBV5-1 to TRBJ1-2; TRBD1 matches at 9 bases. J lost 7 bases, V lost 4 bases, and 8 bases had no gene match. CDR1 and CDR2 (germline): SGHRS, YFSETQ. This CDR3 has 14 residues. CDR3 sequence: CASSHGTGFSGYTF. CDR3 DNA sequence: TGCGCCAGCAGCCACGGGACAGGGTTCAGTGGCTACACCTTC.